What follows is one T cell receptor (beta chain) and its context. The antigen is not known. These data belong to a study of cytomegalovirus exposure and HLA in healthy donors. On the study more broadly: Earlier results showed 120 million or so unique TCR beta sequences derived from about 179 million T cells. Of all 400 or so donors who were genotyped, around 82% belonged to the Caucasian-associated ancestry cluster.

Study-wide results and limits: Donor immune exposure was known only as CMV serostatus.

Researchers ran the PCR with 60 Vbeta and 13 Jbeta primers. Here immunoSEQ multiplex PCR was the method, and the copy in TCRdb shows in-frame clones only, minus some. Found here are about 150,000 clones, roughly 72% of them singletons; the top ten hold roughly 2.2%. V was clipped by 4 bases and J by 2 bases; unmatched bases: 13. Per germline, CDR1 SGHDT and CDR2 YYEEEE. The CDR3 has 17 amino acids. This chain links TRBV5-6 with TRBJ2-7, with 9 bases lining up with TRBD2. This receptor was obtained from a man aged 25 to 40 in good health and CMV-seronegative. Sequences were obtained from PBMCs. The CDR3 coding sequence is TGTGCCAGCAGCCGGGCGGCGTTGCGGGGGGGTGCCTACGAGCAGTACTTC. Its protein product is CASSRAALRGGAYEQYF.